The 26 T cell receptor beta chains below were found in one sample sequenced in a study of long-term antiretroviral therapy in people with HIV. Assay version v3.0 of immunoSEQ was used, and it was run at survey level. TCRdb's table, derived via immunoSEQ multiplex PCR, lists solely in-frame clones and lacks some. The sample lists approximately 24,000 clones, about 80% occurring once. Sequencing was performed on unsorted PBMCs, taken 1.1 years before starting antiretroviral therapy. The receptors stem from a woman in her thirties with HIV.

The CDR3 region is CASKMGDWDGEQYV. In nucleotides, the CDR3 is TGTGCCAGTAAGATGGGGGACTGGGATGGGGAGCAGTACGTC. This chain uses TRBV6-1 with TRBJ2-7; possible D gene TRBD2, 6 bases. V was cut by 9 bases and J by 7 bases, with 22 bases left in between. Germline CDR1 MNHNS, CDR2 SASEGT. This CDR3 region has 14 residues.

This sequence joins TRBV7-8 and TRBJ2-1; D possibly corresponds to TRBD1 (6 bases). The CDR3 extends over 13 amino acids. V dropped 5 bases and J dropped 7 bases, with 12 bases sitting between them. Germline CDR1 and CDR2: SGHVS and FQNEAQ. CDR3 region: CASSLQGRNEQFF. CDR3 nucleotides: TGTGCCAGCAGCCTACAGGGTCGGAATGAGCAGTTCTTC.

The chain couples TRBV7-7 to TRBJ2-3; D may be TRBD1 or TRBD2 (6 bases each). This CDR3 spans 14 amino acids. V gave up 5 bases and J gave up 10 bases, with 19 bases separating them. Germline-derived CDR1 and CDR2 are SSHAT and FNYEAQ (reference sequence). CDR3 region: CASSLQIEGGAQYF. The CDR3 nucleotides are TGTGCCAGCAGCCTCCAAATAGAGGGGGGCGCGCAGTATTTT.

This sequence joins TRBV19 and TRBJ2-1; no definite D call. V shed 5 bases and J shed 6 bases, with 17 bases lying between them. The CDR3 totals 15 residues. Germline values: CDR1 LNHDA, CDR2 SQIVND (reference sequence). CDR3 amino acids: CASSPPGGAFNEQFF. CDR3 coding DNA: TGTGCCAGTAGTCCCCCCGGTGGAGCTTTCAATGAGCAGTTCTTC.

The chain is built from TRBV19 and TRBJ1-2; the D is unclear. CDR3 size: 15 residues. V gave up 2 bases and J gave up 1 base, with 11 bases separating them. Germline-derived CDR1 and CDR2 are LNHDA and SQIVND (reference sequence). CDR3 amino acids: CASSITFPDNYGYTF. The CDR3 bases are TGTGCCAGTAGTATAACCTTTCCGGATAACTATGGCTACACCTTC. The whole variable domain, remainder taken from reference TRBV19 and TRBJ1-2, is DGGITQSPKYLFRKEGQNVTLSCEQNLNHDAMYWYRQDPGQGLRLIYYSQIVNDFQKGDIAEGYSVSREKKESFPLTVTSAQKNPTAFYLCASSITFPDNYGYTFGSGTRLTVV.

The chain uses TRBV25-1 and TRBJ1-1; perhaps TRBD1 as D (6 bases). The CDR3 contains 12 residues. The V gene's germline CDR1 is MGHDK and CDR2 SYGVNS. V was clipped by 7 bases and J by 8 bases, with 14 bases between them. The CDR3 is CASTVAGGEAFF. The CDR3 DNA sequence: TGTGCCAGCACGGTAGCTGGGGGCGAAGCTTTCTTT.

This chain uses TRBV9 with TRBJ2-1, with a tentative D call TRBD2 (6 bases). V lost 3 bases, J lost 7 bases, and 14 bases lay in between. The CDR3 sequence is 14 residues long. Germline CDR1 and CDR2: SGDLS and YYNGEE. As DNA, the CDR3 is TGTGCCAGCAGCGGAGTAGCAGGGAGGAATGAGCAGTTCTTC. As protein: CASSGVAGRNEQFF.

This clone appeared a few times. The chain has TRBV6-1 and TRBJ2-5; 7 nucleotides line up with TRBD1. This CDR3 contains 14 residues. Germline V CDR1 and CDR2: MNHNS, SASEGT. The J segment lost 5 bases and the V segment lost 7 bases, leaving 10 bases of the junction unmatched. CDR3 amino acids: CASKLGGVEETQYF. DNA of the CDR3: TGTGCCAGCAAGTTAGGGGGCGTGGAGGAGACCCAGTACTTC.

The J gene is TRBJ2-7, the V gene TRBV15; D remains unclear. This CDR3 is 13 amino acids long. Germline V CDR1 and CDR2: LNHNV, YYDKDF (reference sequence). Trimming pared 3 bases from V and 3 bases from J, leaving 9 bases between. The CDR3 region has the DNA TGTGCCACCAGCAGGGACCGCTTCTACGAGCAGTACGTC. Protein sequence: CATSRDRFYEQYV.

This chain uses TRBV18 with TRBJ2-1; the match to TRBD2 covers 10 bases. CDR1 is KGHSH and CDR2 is LQKENI in the germline V gene. After removal of 0 bases from V and 2 bases from J, the junction contained 7 bases not matched to a gene. The CDR3 is 18 amino acids. DNA of the CDR3: TGTGCCAGCTCACCACCCGGACTAGCGGAATCCACCTACAATGAGCAGTTCTTC. Translating gives CASSPPGLAESTYNEQFF.

The chain combines TRBV10-3 with TRBJ1-2; TRBD1 matches 8 bases. The CDR3 loop spans 14 amino acids. Per the germline V gene, CDR1 is ENHRY and CDR2 is SYGVKD. With V trimmed by 5 bases and J by 0 bases, 2 bases remained unmatched. The CDR3 loop reads CAISKDRANYGYTF. The CDR3 DNA sequence: TGTGCCATCAGTAAGGACAGGGCTAACTATGGCTACACCTTC.

V is TRBV7-2 and J is TRBJ1-4, with a weak D call TRBD1 (6 bases). The V end was cut by 2 bases, the J end by 7 bases, with 14 bases between. The germline V gene has CDR1 SGHTA and CDR2 FQGNSA. CDR3 length: 15 residues. This CDR3 is CASSLLGGRGEKLFF. CDR3 nucleotides: TGTGCCAGCAGCTTACTGGGGGGCCGGGGTGAAAAACTGTTTTTT.

V is TRBV5-6 and J is TRBJ1-2; D remains ambiguous. The germline V gene has CDR1 SGHDT and CDR2 YYEEEE. Deletions cut 2 bases from V and 2 bases from J, with 7 bases between. The CDR3 covers 13 residues. The CDR3 DNA reads TGTGCCAGCAGCTTATGGGGAAACTATGGCTACACCTTC. Translating it yields CASSLWGNYGYTF.

CDR3 protein: CASSERRETQYF. DNA for the CDR3: TGTGCCAGCAGTGAGCGCCGGGAGACCCAGTACTTC. The V gene is TRBV6-1, the J gene TRBJ2-5; D unresolved. Germline CDR1 reads MNHNS; CDR2 reads SASEGT. V lost 3 bases and J 5 bases, leaving 7 bases between the germline ends. The CDR3 extends over 12 amino acids.

CDR3 sequence (DNA): TGTGCCAGCTCACCCGGAGGTACAGGGGGGCGAGAGACCCAGTACTTC. Encoded protein: CASSPGGTGGRETQYF. The chain is built from TRBV18 and TRBJ2-5; 8 nucleotides match TRBD1. J gave up 4 bases and V 3 bases, and 10 bases lay outside the gene matches. From germline, CDR1 is KGHSH and CDR2 LQKENI. There are 16 residues in the CDR3.

J is TRBJ2-7 and V is TRBV27, with TRBD1 matching over 8 bases. The germline V gene has CDR1 MNHEY and CDR2 SMNVEV (reference sequence). The CDR3 spans 14 residues. The J segment lost 2 bases and the V segment lost 4 bases, leaving 4 bases of the junction unmatched. DNA for the CDR3: TGTGCCAGCAGTTGGACAGGGTCGGCCTACGAGCAGTACTTC. Protein: CASSWTGSAYEQYF.

The genes are TRBV27 and TRBJ2-3; 14 bases align to TRBD2. Trimming took 5 bases from V and 2 from J; bases not matched to a gene: 3. Germline CDR1 reads MNHEY; CDR2 reads SMNVEV (reference sequence). There are 16 residues in the CDR3. The CDR3 spells CASSGTSGGFTDTQYF. CDR3 in DNA: TGTGCCAGCAGTGGGACTAGCGGGGGATTCACAGATACGCAGTATTTT.

In this sample, this clone turned up once. The rearrangement uses TRBV6-1 and TRBJ1-2, with 8 bases fitting TRBD1. Looked up from germline, CDR1 is MNHNS and CDR2 is SASEGT. The CDR3 has 14 residues. Losses at the gene ends were 4 bases for V and 1 base for J; bases not matched to a gene: 2. The DNA of the CDR3 is TGTGCCAGCAGTGGGGGACAGGATAACTATGGCTACACCTTC. This translates into CASSGGQDNYGYTF.

V and J are TRBV5-6 and TRBJ2-6; 9 nucleotides agree with TRBD1. This CDR3 has 13 residues. Germline CDR1 and CDR2: SGHDT and YYEEEE. J was trimmed by 11 bases and V by 5 bases; bases with no gene match: 5. The CDR3 reads CASSFRDRDVLTF. The CDR3 DNA is TGTGCCAGCAGTTTCCGGGACAGGGACGTCCTGACTTTC.

The genes are TRBV10-3 and TRBJ1-1; D not certain. Between the trimmed V and J ends, which lost 6 bases and 8 bases, there was a span of 13 bases. Germline loops: CDR1 ENHRY, CDR2 SYGVKD. The CDR3 totals 12 residues. CDR3 in DNA: TGTGCCATCAGCGAGAGACCGGCAGAAGCTTTCTTT. Amino acid sequence: CAISERPAEAFF.

This clone was recorded once. The chain employs TRBV6-5 and TRBJ1-3; 9 nucleotides align to TRBD1. Trimming removed 11 bases from V and 1 base from J; junction bases left unmatched: 3. CDR1 and CDR2 (germline): MNHEY, SVGAGI. The CDR3 is 13 residues long. The CDR3 here is CAATGGSGNTIYF. In DNA form, the CDR3 reads TGTGCCGCGACAGGGGGTTCTGGAAACACCATATATTTT.

The chain recombines TRBV30 with TRBJ1-1; D might be TRBD1 (5 bases). In germline, CDR1 is GTSNPN, CDR2 SVGIG (reference sequence). This CDR3 region has 12 residues. Trimming shortened V by 2 bases and J by 8 bases, and 12 bases separated the two germline ends. CDR3 sequence: CAWSLRAVEAFF. In nucleotides, the CDR3 is TGTGCCTGGAGTCTCAGGGCGGTAGAAGCTTTCTTT.

The rearrangement uses TRBV27 and TRBJ1-6, with D unclear. CDR1 and CDR2 (germline): MNHEY, SMNVEV (reference sequence). There are 13 residues in the CDR3. V lost 4 bases to trimming and J lost 5 bases, with 6 bases between them. CDR3 coding DNA: TGTGCCAGCAGTTCCCCCAATAATTCACCCCTCCACTTT. It translates to CASSSPNNSPLHF.

The rearrangement uses TRBV2 and TRBJ1-6, with D hard to call. Trimming took off 8 bases at V and 4 bases at J, with 12 bases between the two ends. The germline V gene has CDR1 SNHLY and CDR2 FYNNEI. CDR3 size: 14 residues. CDR3 sequence reads: CASGEIVYNSPLHF. The CDR3 DNA is TGTGCCAGCGGGGAGATAGTTTATAATTCACCCCTCCACTTT.

V gene TRBV5-1 combines with J gene TRBJ1-1, with TRBD1 matching 7 bases. After removal of 4 bases from V and 0 bases from J, the junction contained 6 bases not matched to a gene. This CDR3 has 15 amino acids. Germline CDR1 SGHRS, CDR2 YFSETQ. The CDR3, as DNA: TGCGCCAGCAGCAGGGGACAGCAGTTGAACACTGAAGCTTTCTTT. It is translated as CASSRGQQLNTEAFF.

This clone was detected once. This chain connects TRBV23-1 to TRBJ2-6, with TRBD1 matching over 9 bases. TRBV23-1 is classed as an ORF, of uncertain function. The CDR3 consists of 18 residues. Unmatched junction bases numbered 8, after V lost 3 bases and J lost 2 bases. The CDR3 sequence: CASSQPDRGSPGANVLTF. In DNA form, the CDR3 reads TGCGCCAGCAGTCAGCCGGACAGGGGCTCCCCTGGGGCCAACGTCCTGACTTTC.